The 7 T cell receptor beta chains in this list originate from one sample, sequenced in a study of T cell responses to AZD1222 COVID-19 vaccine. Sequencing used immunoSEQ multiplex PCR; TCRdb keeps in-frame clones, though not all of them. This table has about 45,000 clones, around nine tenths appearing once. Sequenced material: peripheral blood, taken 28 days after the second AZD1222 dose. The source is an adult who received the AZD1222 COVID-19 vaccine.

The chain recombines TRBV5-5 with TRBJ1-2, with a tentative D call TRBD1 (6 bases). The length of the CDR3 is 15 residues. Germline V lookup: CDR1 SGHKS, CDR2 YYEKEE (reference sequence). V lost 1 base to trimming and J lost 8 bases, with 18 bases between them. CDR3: CASSLFSQGSIGYTF. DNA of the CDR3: TGTGCCAGCAGCTTGTTTTCTCAGGGGTCGATCGGCTACACCTTC.

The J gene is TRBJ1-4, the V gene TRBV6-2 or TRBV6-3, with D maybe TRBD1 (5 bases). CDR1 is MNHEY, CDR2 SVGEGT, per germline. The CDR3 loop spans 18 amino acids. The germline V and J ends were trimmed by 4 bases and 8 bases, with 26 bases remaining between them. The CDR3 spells CASSSNSEFFGDDEKLFF. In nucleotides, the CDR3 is TGTGCCAGCAGTTCCAACTCCGAATTTTTCGGGGACGACGAAAAACTGTTTTTT.

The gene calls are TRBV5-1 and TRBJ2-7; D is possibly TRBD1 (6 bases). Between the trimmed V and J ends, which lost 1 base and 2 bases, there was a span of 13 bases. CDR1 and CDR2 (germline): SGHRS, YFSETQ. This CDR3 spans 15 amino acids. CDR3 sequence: CASSLPRDTAYEQYF. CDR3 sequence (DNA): TGCGCCAGCAGCTTGCCCCGGGACACCGCCTACGAGCAGTACTTC.

CDR3 region: CASSTPRAQTRWAFF. Written as DNA, the CDR3 is TGTGCCAGCAGTACGCCTCGGGCCCAAACACGGTGGGCTTTCTTT. The chain joins TRBV28 to TRBJ1-1; D unresolved. Per the germline V gene, CDR1 is MDHEN and CDR2 is SYDVKM. The CDR3 is 15 amino acids. V gave up 5 bases and J gave up 11 bases, with 24 bases separating them.

The CDR3 spells CASSLGLVNEQFF. The CDR3 bases are TGTGCCAGCAGCTTAGGACTAGTCAATGAGCAGTTCTTC. The V gene is TRBV7-9, the J gene TRBJ2-1, with D possibly TRBD2 on 6 matching bases. V was clipped by 1 base and J by 6 bases, with 7 bases between them. Germline V lookup: CDR1 SEHNR, CDR2 FQNEAQ (reference sequence). This CDR3 region has 13 residues.

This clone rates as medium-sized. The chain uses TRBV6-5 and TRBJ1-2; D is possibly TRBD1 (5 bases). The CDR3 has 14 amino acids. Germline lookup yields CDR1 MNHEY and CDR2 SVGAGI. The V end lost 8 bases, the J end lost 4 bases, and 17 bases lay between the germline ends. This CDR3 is CASHHQGTGYGYTF. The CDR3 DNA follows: TGTGCCAGCCATCACCAGGGTACCGGCTATGGCTACACCTTC.

CDR3 sequence (DNA): TGTGCCAGCAGCTCCAGACAGGAAGCTTTCTTT. Amino acid sequence: CASSSRQEAFF. The V call is TRBV7-2, the J call TRBJ1-1; D is possibly TRBD1 (5 bases). The germline CDR1 and CDR2 sequences are SGHTA and FQGNSA. The CDR3 contains 11 residues. V dropped 4 bases and J dropped 8 bases, with 8 bases sitting between them.